This T cell receptor beta chain was identified during a study of blood T cell repertoires in COVID-19. Overall study: Samples came from the United States, Italy and Spain, spanning acute and convalescent COVID-19.

The repertoire was sequenced with immunoSEQ multiplex PCR; TCRdb's copy has only in-frame clones and lacks some. The table lists fewer than 250,000 clones, less than 85% of them singletons, with 2% to 3% in the top ten. The CDR3 has 12 amino acids. The chain joins TRBV21-1 to TRBJ1-1. TRBV21-1 is a recognized pseudogene. The clonotype comes from a woman in her sixties or seventies with active or convalescent COVID-19. Sequenced input: peripheral blood. For the CDR3, the DNA is TGTGCCAGCAGCACTAGGAACACTGAAGCTTTCTTT. It encodes CASSTRNTEAFF.